The text below deals with one T cell receptor beta chain. Which antigen it targets is not known. The gene names and germline sequences used here belong to the mouse. The read stops 1 residue short of the end of the CDR3; the missing end is completed from the germline J gene. This record belongs to a study of tissue T cells after allogeneic stem cell transplantation (dated by TCRdb to the early 2020s). For the wider study: The study profiled TCR beta repertoires across many tissues from research autopsies of patients with and without GVHD, plus mouse models of GVHD. The human part of the study was a prospective observational study with no blinding and no randomization.

The library was produced with the immunoSEQ multiplex PCR assay. TCRbeta CDR3 sequencing was performed at survey depth by Adaptive Biotechnologies, and CDR3 sequences, V/J genes, productive frequency and template counts were reported. TCR beta CDR3 regions were amplified from genomic DNA rather than RNA. Per the original workflow: Jensen-Shannon divergence was used to quantify pairwise repertoire overlap between tissues, with a value of 1 indicating complete divergence and a value of 0 indicating identical repertoires. Tissues were clustered by single-linkage agglomerative hierarchical clustering of pairwise JSD values, and the clustering results were displayed as dendrograms. GLIPH2 was run on all patient samples with simulation_depth 1000, kmer_min_depth 3, cdr3_length_cutoff 8, keeping groups with more than two unique CDR3s. A standardized tissue-overlap score was calculated by extrapolating Jaccard GLIPH-group overlap across patients to a standard repertoire size of 1000 clones. To look at how diversity was associated with clinical or experimental variables, linear mixed-effect models were used, with tissue treated as a fixed effect and individual treated as a random effect. In its TCRdb copy, this immuneACCESS table keeps in-frame sequences only and misses some clones. Where compared with another copy, unresolved V genes explain less than half of these, and the others have no known cause. The DNA was the basis for D and trimming; V, J and clone size are from that table. Recorded for this sample are under 5,500 clones; about 41% of them occurred a single time. Around 15% of the sample goes to the ten largest clones.

The sample's time point label, in plain terms: mouse harvest day 14 after allogeneic transplant. Mouse grafts combined 10^7 T-cell-depleted bone marrow cells with 10^6 splenic CD5+ T cells, given via tail vein injection. GVHD in mice was modeled with a major MHC-mismatch B6 (H2b) into BALB/c (H2d) model, and tissues were profiled at day 7 or 14. On day 7 or 14 post-transplant, mouse tissues and retro-orbital blood were harvested with separate sterile tools for each animal, and livers were flushed beforehand. Before genomic DNA isolation with the DNeasy Blood & Tissue Kit, mouse tissues were minced using razor blades in buffered saline. Summary of the overall study and its limitations: In both patients and mice, T cells from blood and spleen covered only a limited part of the TCR repertoire found in tissues. Within patients, how anatomically similar tissues were was a major factor shaping TCR repertoire composition, regardless of disease or transplant status. A small and clinically heterogeneous patient cohort was studied, and sampling depth was acknowledged as a limitation. Which tissue TCRs were alloreactive or antigen-specific was not determined in the study, and some of the clones might have been host cells that persisted. Only a few T cell clones appeared in more than one patient, yet motif-based clustering showed tissue-specific repertoire signatures that were shared between patients.

The CDR3 goes from the cysteine to the phenylalanine over 15 residues. The 42 bases shown cover part of the CDR3, and their frame starts at base 1. The germline V gene yields SGHSN for CDR1 and HYEKVE for CDR2. Here V drops 2 bases and J drops 2 bases, and the junction holds 5 bases not matched to any gene. Input material: gut tissue. This sequence was found in a female BALB/c mouse given C57BL/6 T cells with graft-versus-host disease after an allogeneic hematopoietic cell transplant. The chain employs TRBV12-1 and TRBJ2-5; TRBD2 fits 8 bases in the junction. CDR3 bases read: TGTGCCAGCTCTCCCGATTGGGGGGGCCAAGACACCCAGTAC. It translates to CASSPDWGGQDTQY. The CDR3 as a whole reads CASSPDWGGQDTQYF.